The 27 T cell receptor beta chains below all came from one sample that was sequenced in a study of T cell responses to AZD1222 COVID-19 vaccine. The assay was immunoSEQ multiplex PCR, and TCRdb's table has in-frame clones only and misses some. The repertoire holds fewer than 200,000 clones, with around 92% as singletons. The input for sequencing was peripheral blood, taken on day 0 of AZD1222 vaccination. These receptors originate from an adult in good health.

This chain connects TRBV5-3 to TRBJ1-1, with D uncertain. TRBV5-3 is designated an ORF whose function remains uncertain. There are 17 residues in the CDR3. Trimming removed 2 bases from V and 2 bases from J, with 19 bases in between. CDR3 residues: CARSLRRRPALNTEAFF. The CDR3 DNA is TGTGCCAGAAGCTTAAGGCGGCGACCGGCCCTTAACACTGAAGCTTTCTTT.

This clone was detected once. The chain combines TRBV4-2 with TRBJ1-3; D is uncertain. Germline CDR1 reads LGHNA; CDR2 reads YNFKEQ. This CDR3 spans 16 amino acids. V was clipped by 0 bases and J by 0 bases, with 9 bases between them. The CDR3 bases are TGTGCCAGCAGCCAAGATGGGTTCGACTCTGGAAACACCATATATTTT. This gives the protein CASSQDGFDSGNTIYF.

The V gene is TRBV30, the J gene TRBJ1-4; D gene uncertain. The germline V gene encodes CDR1 GTSNPN and CDR2 SVGIG (reference sequence). The CDR3 totals 17 residues. Trimming took 0 bases from V and 0 from J, leaving 14 bases between them. CDR3 residues: CAWSVKVFPATNEKLFF. The CDR3 DNA reads TGTGCCTGGAGTGTTAAGGTTTTTCCTGCAACTAATGAAAAACTGTTTTTT.

V is TRBV7-7 and J is TRBJ1-4; no definite D call. This CDR3 comprises 15 residues. Germline V lookup: CDR1 SSHAT, CDR2 FNYEAQ (reference sequence). V dropped 2 bases and J dropped 6 bases, with 13 bases sitting between them. CDR3 loop: CASSLSANADEKLFF. The CDR3 DNA sequence: TGTGCCAGCAGCTTAAGTGCAAACGCGGATGAAAAACTGTTTTTT.

V is TRBV7-2 and J is TRBJ2-2; D perhaps matches TRBD1 (6 bases). Germline-derived CDR1 and CDR2 are SGHTA and FQGNSA. This CDR3 has 16 amino acids. The ends were cut back, 2 bases at V and 6 bases at J, with 16 bases in the middle. CDR3 loop: CASSLLLLGASGELFF. The CDR3 DNA reads as TGTGCCAGCAGCTTACTACTCTTGGGGGCCTCCGGGGAGCTGTTTTTT.

The chain is built from TRBV9 and TRBJ1-2; D ambiguous. V was shortened by 7 bases and J by 2 bases, with 15 bases between the two germline ends. This CDR3 region has 14 residues. CDR1 is SGDLS, CDR2 YYNGEE, per germline. CDR3 in DNA: TGTGCCAGCGGGCCCAAGGGAGGGAACTATGGCTACACCTTC. Residues: CASGPKGGNYGYTF.

This chain links TRBV21-1 with TRBJ2-7; TRBD1 is taken as the D call from the table, unchecked against the DNA. TRBV21-1 is marked as a pseudogene. CDR3 length: 17 amino acids. This chain's CDR3 is CASSHYFDKKGSYEQYF. DNA for the CDR3: TGTGCCAGCAGCCATTATTTTGACAAAAAAGGTTCCTACGAGCAGTACTTC.

The chain is built from TRBV11-2 and TRBJ1-6; D is perhaps TRBD1 (6 bases). CDR3 length: 15 amino acids. V lost 3 bases and J 6 bases, leaving 12 bases between the germline ends. Per the germline V gene, CDR1 is SGHAT and CDR2 is FQNNGV. The CDR3 DNA follows: TGTGCCAGCAGCTTCGAGACAGGCCCTAATTCACCCCTCCACTTT. Translation: CASSFETGPNSPLHF.

The genes are TRBV18 and TRBJ1-1, with TRBD1 matching 10 bases. This CDR3 spans 14 amino acids. CDR1 and CDR2 from the germline V gene are KGHSH and LQKENI. J gave up 6 bases and V 2 bases, and 3 bases lay outside the gene matches. The CDR3 region has the DNA TGTGCCAGCTCACCAGGGGGACAGGGGTCTGAAGCTTTCTTT. As protein: CASSPGGQGSEAFF.

This chain uses TRBV29-1 with TRBJ2-5; D is unclear. The CDR3 loop spans 12 amino acids. Trimming pared 6 bases from V and 5 bases from J, leaving 13 bases between. Germline V CDR1 and CDR2: SQVTM, ANQGSEA. The CDR3 sequence is CSVDGSSETQYF. Written as DNA, the CDR3 is TGCAGCGTGGATGGTAGTTCGGAGACCCAGTACTTC.

Here the CDR3 DNA reads TGTGCCAGCAGCCCACAGGGGGCTGGCAATCAGCCCCAGCATTTT. Residues: CASSPQGAGNQPQHF. This rearrangement joins TRBV28 to TRBJ1-5; 9 bases are a match to TRBD1. Germline CDR1 MDHEN, CDR2 SYDVKM. The CDR3 has 15 residues. The trim removed 6 bases at V and 2 bases at J, leaving 5 bases unmatched.

The chain employs TRBV7-6 and TRBJ2-7; unclear D gene. The CDR3 length is 15 residues. Per germline, CDR1 SGHVS and CDR2 FNYEAQ. V dropped 5 bases and J dropped 4 bases, with 18 bases sitting between them. CDR3 protein: CASSPRAPSRYEQYF. Written as DNA, the CDR3 is TGTGCCAGCAGCCCTAGGGCCCCCTCGCGATACGAGCAGTACTTC.

The V gene is TRBV28, the J gene TRBJ2-5; D remains unclear. The CDR3 runs 15 residues. CDR1 and CDR2 from the germline V gene are MDHEN and SYDVKM. The V end lost 6 bases, the J end lost 5 bases, and 19 bases lay between the germline ends. As DNA, the CDR3 is TGTGCCAGCAGCCATAAGATAGTGGCCTGGGAGACCCAGTACTTC. Translation: CASSHKIVAWETQYF.

This chain uses TRBV6-5 with TRBJ2-7; unclear D gene. Trimming took off 0 bases at V and 0 bases at J, with 9 bases between the two ends. This CDR3 has 15 residues. Germline CDR1 and CDR2: MNHEY and SVGAGI. CDR3 in DNA: TGTGCCAGCAGTTACTCGCCAGTGGGCTCCTACGAGCAGTACTTC. Residues: CASSYSPVGSYEQYF.

V is TRBV28 and J is TRBJ1-5, with a possible D match to TRBD1 (5 bases). Per germline, CDR1 MDHEN and CDR2 SYDVKM. CDR3 length equals 14 residues. Trimming shortened V by 4 bases and J by 4 bases, and 11 bases separated the two germline ends. This CDR3 is CASSWAGLNQPQHF. In DNA, the CDR3 is TGTGCCAGCAGTTGGGCAGGGCTGAATCAGCCCCAGCATTTT.

The V gene is TRBV3-1 (or the pseudogene TRBV3-2), the J gene TRBJ1-2; D is unclear. The CDR3 extends over 16 amino acids. V shed 4 bases and J shed 4 bases, with 19 bases lying between them. Germline CDR1 is LGHDT and CDR2 is YNNKEL (reference sequence). The chain's CDR3 is CASSPTHGLGIYGYTF. DNA for the CDR3: TGTGCCAGCAGCCCCACCCATGGTTTGGGGATCTATGGCTACACCTTC.

This rearrangement joins TRBV24-1 to TRBJ2-1; a weak D match, TRBD1 (6 bases). Trimming took 4 bases from V and 6 from J, leaving 9 bases between them. Germline V gene data show CDR1 as KGHDR and CDR2 as SFDVKD. The length of the CDR3 is 13 residues. CDR3 region: CATSDRTVNEQFF. The CDR3, as DNA: TGTGCCACCAGTGACCGGACAGTCAATGAGCAGTTCTTC.

A single count supports this clone. The same CDR3 is also encoded by other DNA sequences in this sample. The chain employs TRBV29-1 and TRBJ1-1; D gene uncertain. Germline V gene sequence: CDR1 SQVTM, CDR2 ANQGSEA. CDR3 length equals 10 residues. V was pared by 6 bases and J by 1 base, with 3 bases between. The CDR3 loop is CSVANTEAFF. CDR3 nucleotide sequence: TGCAGCGTGGCGAACACTGAAGCTTTCTTT.

The V call is TRBV6-5, the J call TRBJ1-5; possible D gene TRBD1, 5 bases. The V gene lost 2 bases and the J gene lost 5 bases, with 7 bases spanning the gap. Germline CDR1 MNHEY, CDR2 SVGAGI. This CDR3 spans 13 amino acids. The DNA for the CDR3 is TGTGCCAGCAGTTACATGGGGGATCAGCCCCAGCATTTT. This sequence encodes CASSYMGDQPQHF.

This chain connects TRBV12-3 or TRBV12-4 to TRBJ1-1, with a weak D call TRBD1 (5 bases). This CDR3 spans 13 amino acids. Trimming took off 6 bases at V and 7 bases at J, with 15 bases between the two ends. CDR3 region: CASSLRRGGEAFF. The CDR3 DNA is TGTGCCAGCAGCCTCCGGAGGGGTGGTGAAGCTTTCTTT.

The chain is built from TRBV19 and TRBJ2-1, with D perhaps matching TRBD1 (6 bases). V shed 6 bases and J shed 6 bases, with 12 bases lying between them. The CDR3 consists of 13 residues. Germline values: CDR1 LNHDA, CDR2 SQIVND (reference sequence). The CDR3 DNA sequence: TGTGCCAGTAGCAGGGGCGATTCCAATGAGCAGTTCTTC. This codes for CASSRGDSNEQFF.

The rearrangement uses TRBV30 and TRBJ1-1, with D perhaps TRBD1 (5 bases). V lost 4 bases, J lost 2 bases, and 20 bases lay in between. The V gene's germline CDR1 is GTSNPN and CDR2 SVGIG (reference sequence). There are 16 residues in the CDR3. The DNA of the CDR3 is TGTGCCTGGACTCAGGTGGGGCCCTCCAGAAACACTGAAGCTTTCTTT. Translation: CAWTQVGPSRNTEAFF.

The chain uses TRBV5-1 and TRBJ2-7; D remains unclear. Germline CDR1 and CDR2: SGHRS and YFSETQ. The germline V and J ends were trimmed by 0 bases and 2 bases, with 15 bases remaining between them. The CDR3 is made up of 16 amino acids. The CDR3: CASSLALMDGPYEQYF. CDR3 sequence (DNA): TGCGCCAGCAGCTTGGCCTTAATGGACGGACCCTACGAGCAGTACTTC.

The V gene is TRBV6-4, the J gene TRBJ2-1, with 13 positions matching TRBD2. Trimming took 8 bases from V and 6 from J; bases not matched to a gene: 7. CDR3 length: 15 residues. The germline V gene has CDR1 MRHNA and CDR2 SNTAGT. The CDR3 sequence is CASARTSGGANEQFF. Written as DNA, the CDR3 is TGTGCCAGCGCCCGGACTAGCGGGGGAGCCAATGAGCAGTTCTTC.

The chain joins TRBV5-6 to TRBJ1-2, with D possibly matching TRBD1 (5 bases). The length of the CDR3 is 15 residues. The V end was cut by 4 bases, the J end by 8 bases, with 21 bases between. Germline-derived CDR1 and CDR2 are SGHDT and YYEEEE. CDR3 DNA: TGTGCCAGCAGCCATGGGGGTTGGCCGTCGGGAGGCTACACCTTC. Its protein is CASSHGGWPSGGYTF. The full variable domain, completed using reference TRBV5-6 and TRBJ1-2, is DAGVTQSPTHLIKTRGQQVTLRCSPKSGHDTVSWYQQALGQGPQFIFQYYEEEERQRGNFPDRFSGHQFPNYSSELNVNALLLGDSALYLCASSHGGWPSGGYTFGSGTRLTVV.

This chain links TRBV7-9 with TRBJ2-5; no definite D call. The germline CDR1 and CDR2 sequences are SEHNR and FQNEAQ (reference sequence). V was trimmed by 1 base and J by 5 bases, leaving 8 bases between them. The length of the CDR3 is 13 residues. The CDR3: CASSLDRWETQYF. The CDR3 DNA is TGTGCCAGCAGCTTAGATCGGTGGGAGACCCAGTACTTC.

The chain carries TRBV4-3 and TRBJ1-6; 9 positions agree with TRBD1. CDR1 LGHNA and CDR2 YSLEER come from the germline V gene. V lost 0 bases to trimming and J lost 9 bases; unmatched junction nucleotides: 3. The CDR3 is 15 residues long. The CDR3 here is CASSQDGTGLSPLHF. CDR3 coding DNA: TGCGCCAGCAGCCAAGATGGGACAGGGCTTTCACCCCTCCACTTT.